The entry below describes one TCR beta chain. Its antigen is unknown. These data belong to a study of shared clonotypes between healthy human individuals. Here immunoSEQ multiplex PCR was the method, and the copy in TCRdb shows in-frame clones only, minus some. In the table there are approximately 2,300,000 clones, roughly 92% of which are singletons. Findings and caveats of the study: Naive subsets typically showed greater estimated richness than memory subsets.

This CDR3 is 14 amino acids long. Trimming took 1 base from V and 0 from J, leaving 8 bases between them. CDR1 SGHRS and CDR2 YFSETQ come from the germline V gene. The receptor was isolated from a man aged 18 to 30 in good health. Some clones in this sample may be carry-over from other donors' samples. The sequenced sample was naive CD4+ T cells from PBMCs. Subset defined: CD45RA+ positively selected. The chain uses TRBV5-1 and TRBJ2-7; TRBD1 might be the D (6 bases). The CDR3 is CASSLLDSSYEQYF. The DNA of the CDR3 is TGCGCCAGCAGCTTGTTGGACAGCTCCTACGAGCAGTACTTC.